This T cell receptor (beta chain) was documented in a study of T-cell reconstitution after alpha-beta-depleted transplantation in children. This clonotype was seen only a few times. Library preparation (for TCRbeta) was performed with unique molecular identifiers. TCRdb recomputed calls from the PCR reads with MiXCR, one row per CDR3 protein. The sample has 640,000 or so distinct CDR3 sequences, 16% seen once. This CDR3 contains 13 residues. Looked up from germline, CDR1 is SGHDT and CDR2 is YYEEEE. V lost 0 bases, J lost 5 bases, and 8 bases lay in between. The chain carries TRBV5-6 and TRBJ1-1; no reliable D call. The sequence was collected from a human donor who donated a stem cell graft to a child with acute myeloid leukemia. The sample was PBMCs from the stem cell graft donor, taken from the stem cell graft. The CDR3 reads CASSLGLRTEAFF. Here the CDR3 DNA reads TGTGCCAGCAGCTTGGGCCTGAGAACTGAAGCTTTCTTT.